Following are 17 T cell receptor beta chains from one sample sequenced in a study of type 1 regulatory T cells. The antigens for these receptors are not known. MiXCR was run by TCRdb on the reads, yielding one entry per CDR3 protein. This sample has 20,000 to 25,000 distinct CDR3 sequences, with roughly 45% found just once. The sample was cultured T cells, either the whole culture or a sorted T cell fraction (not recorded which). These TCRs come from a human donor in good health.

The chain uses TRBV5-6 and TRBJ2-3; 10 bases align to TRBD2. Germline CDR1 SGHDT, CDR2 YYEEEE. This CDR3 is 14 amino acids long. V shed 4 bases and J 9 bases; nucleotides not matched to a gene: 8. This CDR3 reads CASSPAAGGSTQYF. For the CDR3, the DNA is TGTGCCAGCAGCCCGGCAGCGGGAGGGAGCACGCAGTATTTT.

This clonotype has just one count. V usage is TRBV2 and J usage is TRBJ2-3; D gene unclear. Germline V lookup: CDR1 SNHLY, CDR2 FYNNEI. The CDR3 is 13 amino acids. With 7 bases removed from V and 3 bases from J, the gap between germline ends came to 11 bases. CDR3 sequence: CASKFRRTDTQYF. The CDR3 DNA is TGTGCCAGCAAGTTCAGGCGTACAGATACGCAGTATTTT.

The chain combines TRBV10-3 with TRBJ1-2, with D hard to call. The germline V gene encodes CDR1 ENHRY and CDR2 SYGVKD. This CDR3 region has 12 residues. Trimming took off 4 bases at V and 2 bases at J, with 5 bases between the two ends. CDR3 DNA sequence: TGTGCCATCAGTGCCGGGAACTATGGCTACACCTTC. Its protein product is CAISAGNYGYTF.

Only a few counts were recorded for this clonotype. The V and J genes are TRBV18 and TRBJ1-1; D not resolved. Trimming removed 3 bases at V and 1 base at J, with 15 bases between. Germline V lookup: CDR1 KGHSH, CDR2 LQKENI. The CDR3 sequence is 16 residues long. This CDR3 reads CASSPRGVSTNTEAFF. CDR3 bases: TGTGCCAGCTCACCCCGTGGGGTTTCTACGAACACTGAAGCTTTCTTT.

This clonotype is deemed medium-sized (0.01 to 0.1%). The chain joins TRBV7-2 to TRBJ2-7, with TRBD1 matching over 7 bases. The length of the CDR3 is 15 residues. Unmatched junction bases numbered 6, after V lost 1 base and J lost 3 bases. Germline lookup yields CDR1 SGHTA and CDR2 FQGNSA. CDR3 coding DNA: TGTGCCAGCAGCTTAGTGGGGGACAGCCGCTACGAGCAGTACTTC. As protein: CASSLVGDSRYEQYF. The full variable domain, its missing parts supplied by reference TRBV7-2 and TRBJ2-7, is GAGVSQSPSNKVTEKGKDVELRCDPISGHTALYWYRQSLGQGLEFLIYFQGNSAPDKSGLPSDRFSAERTGGSVSTLTIQRTQQEDSAVYLCASSLVGDSRYEQYFGPGTRLTVT.

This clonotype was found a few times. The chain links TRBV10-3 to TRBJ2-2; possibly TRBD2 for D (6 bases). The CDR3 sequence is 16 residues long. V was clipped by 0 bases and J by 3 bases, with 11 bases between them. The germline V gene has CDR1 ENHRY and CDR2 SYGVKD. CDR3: CAISESVGGYTGELFF. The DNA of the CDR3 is TGTGCCATCAGTGAGTCGGTTGGGGGGTACACCGGGGAGCTGTTTTTT.

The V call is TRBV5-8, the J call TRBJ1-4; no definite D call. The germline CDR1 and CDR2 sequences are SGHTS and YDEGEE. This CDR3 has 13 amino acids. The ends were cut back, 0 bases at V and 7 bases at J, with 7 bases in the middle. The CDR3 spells CASSLVRGEKLFF. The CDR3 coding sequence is TGTGCCAGCAGCTTGGTTCGGGGTGAAAAACTGTTTTTT. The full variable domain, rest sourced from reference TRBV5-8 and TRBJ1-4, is EAGVTQSPTHLIKTRGQQATLRCSPISGHTSVYWYQQALGLGLQFLLWYDEGEERNRGNFPPRFSGRQFPNYSSELNVNALELEDSALYLCASSLVRGEKLFFGSGTQLSVL.

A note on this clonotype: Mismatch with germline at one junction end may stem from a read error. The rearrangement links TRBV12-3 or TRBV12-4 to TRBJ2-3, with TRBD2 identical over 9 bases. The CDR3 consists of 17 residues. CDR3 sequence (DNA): TGTGCCAGCAGTTTAGGGGGGCTAGCGGGGTCCACAGATGCGCAGTATTTT. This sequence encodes CASSLGGLAGSTDAQYF.

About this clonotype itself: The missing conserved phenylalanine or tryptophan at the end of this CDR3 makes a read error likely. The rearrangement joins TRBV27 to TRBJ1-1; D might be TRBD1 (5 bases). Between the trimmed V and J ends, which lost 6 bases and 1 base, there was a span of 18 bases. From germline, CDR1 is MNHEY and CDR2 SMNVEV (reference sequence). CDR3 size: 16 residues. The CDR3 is CASRSDSQISNTEAFL. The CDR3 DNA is TGTGCCAGCAGGAGCGACAGCCAGATATCGAACACTGAAGCTTTCCTT.

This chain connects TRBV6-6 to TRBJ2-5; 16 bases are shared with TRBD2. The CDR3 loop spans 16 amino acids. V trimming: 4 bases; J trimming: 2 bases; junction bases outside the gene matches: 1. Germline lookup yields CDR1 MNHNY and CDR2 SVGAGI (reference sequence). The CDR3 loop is CASSWGLAGGQETQYF. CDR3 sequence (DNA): TGTGCCAGCAGTTGGGGACTAGCGGGGGGGCAAGAGACCCAGTACTTC.

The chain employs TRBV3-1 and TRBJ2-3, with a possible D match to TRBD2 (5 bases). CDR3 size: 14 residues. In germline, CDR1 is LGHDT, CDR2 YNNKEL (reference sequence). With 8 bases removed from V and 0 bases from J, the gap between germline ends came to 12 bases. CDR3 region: CASWSGLSTDTQYF. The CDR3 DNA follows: TGTGCCAGCTGGAGCGGCCTCAGCACAGATACGCAGTATTTT.

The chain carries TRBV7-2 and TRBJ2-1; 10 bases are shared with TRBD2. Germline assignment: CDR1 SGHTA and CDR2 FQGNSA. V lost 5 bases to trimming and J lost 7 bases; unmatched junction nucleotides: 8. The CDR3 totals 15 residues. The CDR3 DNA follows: TGTGCCAGCAGCCCAAGCGGGGGGGCAAAGAATGAGCAGTTCTTC. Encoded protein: CASSPSGGAKNEQFF.

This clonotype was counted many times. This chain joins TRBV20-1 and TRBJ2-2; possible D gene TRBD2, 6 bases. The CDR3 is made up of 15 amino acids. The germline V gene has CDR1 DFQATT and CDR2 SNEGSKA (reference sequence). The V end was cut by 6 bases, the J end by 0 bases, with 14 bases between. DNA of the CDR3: TGCAGTGCACGGGGCGGGATTTCGAACACCGGGGAGCTGTTTTTT. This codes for CSARGGISNTGELFF.

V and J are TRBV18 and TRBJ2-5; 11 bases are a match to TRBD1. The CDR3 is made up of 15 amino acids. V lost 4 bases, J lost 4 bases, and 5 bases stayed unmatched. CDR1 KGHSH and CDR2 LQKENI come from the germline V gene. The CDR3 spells CASSLGGTGGETQYF. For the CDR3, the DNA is TGTGCCAGCTCACTGGGAGGGACAGGGGGAGAGACCCAGTACTTC. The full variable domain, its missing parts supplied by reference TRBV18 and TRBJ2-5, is NAGVMQNPRHLVRRRGQEARLRCSPMKGHSHVYWYRQLPEEGLKFMVYLQKENIIDESGMPKERFSAEFPKEGPSILRIQQVVRGDSAAYFCASSLGGTGGETQYFGPGTRLLVL.

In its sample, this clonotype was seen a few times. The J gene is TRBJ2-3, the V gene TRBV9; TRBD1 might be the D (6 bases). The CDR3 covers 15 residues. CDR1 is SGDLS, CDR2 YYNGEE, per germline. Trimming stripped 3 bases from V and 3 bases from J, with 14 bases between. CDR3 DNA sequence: TGTGCCAGCAGCGAACAGGGTCTATTGACAGATACGCAGTATTTT. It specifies CASSEQGLLTDTQYF.

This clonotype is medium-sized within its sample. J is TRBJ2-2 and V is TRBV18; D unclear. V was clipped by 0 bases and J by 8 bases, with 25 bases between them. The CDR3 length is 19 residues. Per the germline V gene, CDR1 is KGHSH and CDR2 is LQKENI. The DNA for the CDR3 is TGTGCCAGCTCACCACCTCCGGCCAGCCGTCCCGCTAGTGCTGGGGAGCTGTTTTTT. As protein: CASSPPPASRPASAGELFF.

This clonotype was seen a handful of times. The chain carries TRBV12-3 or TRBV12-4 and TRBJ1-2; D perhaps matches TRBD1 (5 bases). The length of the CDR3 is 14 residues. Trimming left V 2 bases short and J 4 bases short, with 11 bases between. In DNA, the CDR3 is TGTGCCAGCAGTTTAACGGAGGGGACCTATGGCTACACCTTC. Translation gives CASSLTEGTYGYTF.